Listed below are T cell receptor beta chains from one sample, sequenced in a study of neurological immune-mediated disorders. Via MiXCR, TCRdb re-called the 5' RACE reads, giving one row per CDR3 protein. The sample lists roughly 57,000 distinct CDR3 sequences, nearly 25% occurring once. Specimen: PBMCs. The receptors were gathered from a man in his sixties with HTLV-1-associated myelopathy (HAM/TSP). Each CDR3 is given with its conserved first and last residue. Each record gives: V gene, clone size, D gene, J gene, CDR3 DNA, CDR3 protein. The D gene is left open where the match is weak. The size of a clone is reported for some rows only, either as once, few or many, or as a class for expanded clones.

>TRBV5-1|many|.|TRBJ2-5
TGCGCCAGCAGCCCGACTAGTTTCCAAGAGACCCAGTACTTC
CASSPTSFQETQYF
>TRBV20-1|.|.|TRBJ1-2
TGCAGTGCTAGAGATCCCTCAGGGAGGAGTAACTATGGCTACACCTTC
CSARDPSGRSNYGYTF
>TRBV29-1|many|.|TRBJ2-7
TGCAGCGTTGAAGGGTCGGGGGGCCCGTACGAGCAGTACTTC
CSVEGSGGPYEQYF
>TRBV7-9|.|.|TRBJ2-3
TGTGCCAGCAGCTTCTTAGCGTCCACAGATACGCAGTATTTT
CASSFLASTDTQYF
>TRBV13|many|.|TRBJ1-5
TGTGCCAGCAGCTACGGGGGAAATCAGCCCCAGCATTTT
CASSYGGNQPQHF
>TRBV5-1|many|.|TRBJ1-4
TGCGCCAGCAGCTTGTGGGCAGGTCGGAGCGAAAAACTGTTTTTT
CASSLWAGRSEKLFF
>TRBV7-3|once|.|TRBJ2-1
TGTGCCAGCGGTGAGAGGGGAACCCATGAGCAGTTCTTC
CASGERGTHEQFF
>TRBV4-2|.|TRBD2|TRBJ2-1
TGTGCCAGCAGCCAAGAAGTCCTAGCGGGAGGGTATGAGCAGTTCTTC
CASSQEVLAGGYEQFF
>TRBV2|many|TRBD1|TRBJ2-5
TGTGCCAGCAACACAGGGGTTGGGGAGACCCAGTACTTC
CASNTGVGETQYF
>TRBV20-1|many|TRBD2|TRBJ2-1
TGCAGTGCTAGAGATGCGAACGGGAGGGTAGGGAATGAGCAGTTCTTC
CSARDANGRVGNEQFF
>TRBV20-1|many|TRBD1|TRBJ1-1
TGCAGTGCTAGCTCCTTGGGACAGGGGCCGAACACTGAAGCTTTCTTT
CSASSLGQGPNTEAFF
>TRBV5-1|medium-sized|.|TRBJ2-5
TGCGCCAGCAGCTTGGGAGCGAAAGAGACCCAGTACTTC
CASSLGAKETQYF
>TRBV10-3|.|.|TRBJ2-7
TGTGCCATAACTAAGACACGAGGTTGTGGAGCCGGCGAGCAGTACTTC
CAITKTRGCGAGEQYF
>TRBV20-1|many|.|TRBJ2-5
TGCAGTGCTAAATATCTGAGTCCTGCCCACCAAGAGACCCAGTACTTC
CSAKYLSPAHQETQYF
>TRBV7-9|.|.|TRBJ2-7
TGTGCCAGCAGCCGTGGACAGATCCACGAGCAGTACTTC
CASSRGQIHEQYF
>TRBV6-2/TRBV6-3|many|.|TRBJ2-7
TGTGCCAGCAGTTACTCGACAGGATACGAGCAGTACTTC
CASSYSTGYEQYF
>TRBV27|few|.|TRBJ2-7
TGTGCCAGAGGCCCTTCCCCCGAGCAGTACTTC
CARGPSPEQYF
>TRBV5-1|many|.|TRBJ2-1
TGCGCCAGCAGCGCTGGCGGCCAGGGTGTCTACAATGAGCAGTTCTTC
CASSAGGQGVYNEQFF
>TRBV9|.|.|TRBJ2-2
TGTGCCAGCAGCGTAGGTTCGGGGGGCAGCTCAACCGGGGAGCTGTTTTTT
CASSVGSGGSSTGELFF
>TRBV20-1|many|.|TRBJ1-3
TGCAGTGCTAGAGCGGGACCTACAGAAAACACCATATATTTT
CSARAGPTENTIYF
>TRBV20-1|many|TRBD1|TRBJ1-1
TGCAGTGCTAGCCGTATCGACAGGGTAAGGACTGAAGCTTTCTTT
CSASRIDRVRTEAFF
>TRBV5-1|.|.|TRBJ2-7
TGCGCCAGCAGCTTGGGTACTAGGGCTCACGAGCAGTACTTC
CASSLGTRAHEQYF
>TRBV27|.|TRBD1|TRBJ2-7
TGTGCCAGCAGTTCGGGACAGGAGTCCTACGAGCAGTACTTC
CASSSGQESYEQYF
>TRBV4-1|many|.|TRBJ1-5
TGCGCCAGCAGCCAAGTGCTCGGGGGTCTCTCGAAGCCCCAGCATTTT
CASSQVLGGLSKPQHF
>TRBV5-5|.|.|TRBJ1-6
TGTGCCAGCAGCGTCAACAGGGTGGGCAATTCACCCCTCCACTTT
CASSVNRVGNSPLHF
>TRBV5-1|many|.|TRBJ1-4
TGCGCCAGCAGCTTGGAGAGGGCTAATGAAAAACTGTTTTTT
CASSLERANEKLFF
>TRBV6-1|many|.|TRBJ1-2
TGTGCCAGTACCGCGAGCCGTTTCGGCTACACCTTC
CASTASRFGYTF
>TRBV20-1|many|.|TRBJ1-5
TGCAGTGCTAGTGAACAGTCAGATCAGCCCCAGCATTTT
CSASEQSDQPQHF
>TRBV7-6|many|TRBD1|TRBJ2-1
TGTGCCAGCAGCTTGGACAGGGCACGAGAGCAGTTCTTC
CASSLDRAREQFF
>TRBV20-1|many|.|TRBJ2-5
TGCAGTGCTAGAGATTGGGGAGAGACCCAGTACTTC
CSARDWGETQYF
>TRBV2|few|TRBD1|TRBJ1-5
TGTGCCAGCAGAGACAGGGAGATTCAGCCCCAGCATTTT
CASRDREIQPQHF
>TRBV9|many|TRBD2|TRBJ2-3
TGTGCCAGCAGCGTGTCTAGCGGGACCCCAGATACGCAGTATTTT
CASSVSSGTPDTQYF
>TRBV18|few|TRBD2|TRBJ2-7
TGTGCCAGCTCACCCCTCGGACTAGCGCTGAGCTCCTACGAGCAGTACTTC
CASSPLGLALSSYEQYF
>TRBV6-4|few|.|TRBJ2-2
TGTGCCAGCAGTTCACCCGTAAGGAGAAACACCGGGGAGCTGTTTTTT
CASSSPVRRNTGELFF
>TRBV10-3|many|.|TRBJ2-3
TGTGCCATCAGTGAGCCCGGTCGATGGAGCACAGATACGCAGTATTTT
CAISEPGRWSTDTQYF
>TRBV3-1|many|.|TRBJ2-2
TGTGCCAGCAGCCAACTCGACACCGGGGAGCTGTTTTTT
CASSQLDTGELFF
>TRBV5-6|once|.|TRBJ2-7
TGTGCCAGCAGTCAGTTCATAGCCGAGCAGTACTTC
CASSQFIAEQYF